This T cell receptor beta chain appears in the sequencing data of a study of graft-versus-host responses after intestinal transplantation (dated by TCRdb to the early 2020s). About the investigation overall: The transplants that recipients got were multivisceral, liver-intestinal, or isolated intestinal. Every recipient was given anti-thymocyte globulin induction, then maintenance tacrolimus and steroids for around three years. Bulk TCR-beta CDR3 sequencing was used to track graft-versus-host and host-versus-graft alloreactive T cell clones in the graft, circulation and bone marrow after intestinal transplantation. To identify alloreactive clones, pre-transplant mixed lymphocyte reaction products were sequenced and then compared with unstimulated pre-transplant donor and recipient T cells. Of the 20 to 30 intestinal transplant recipients enrolled in the cohort, one of whom was a retransplant, a few patients without pretransplant specimens were excluded. Donor T cell macrochimerism was defined as a peak of at least 4% donor T cells among recipient peripheral blood mononuclear cells. Rather than going through the commercial service, samples from a few later patients were sequenced in-house on an Illumina MiSeq and processed with MiXCR.

Results the study describes overall, beyond this receptor: Early after transplant, peak levels of circulating GvH clones were associated with declines in HvG clones. Patients with donor T cell macrochimerism had high GvH to HvG T cell clonal ratios in their allografts. GvH clones were detected in recipient bone marrow, and some appeared earlier in ileal mucosa or blood, consistent with an intestinal mucosal origin. Conclusions were limited by the relatively low number and heterogeneity of intestinal transplant patients.

A note on this clone: The antigen it binds to is not known. No per-base quality is available; no much larger clone lies one base away.

V is trimmed back by 3 bases and J by 0 bases, and the junction contains 6 bases that no gene match accounts for. The germline V gene encodes CDR1 SGHRS and CDR2 YFSETQ. Measured from the cysteine to the phenylalanine, the CDR3 is 15 residues long. The CDR3 DNA has 45 bases and is translated from base 1. The library was made by the immunoSEQ multiplex PCR assay. For most patients, genomic DNA was isolated with the Qiagen DNeasy Blood and Tissue Kit and shipped frozen to Adaptive Biotechnologies for TCR sequencing. High-throughput TCR-beta CDR3 sequencing of genomic DNA from most patients was performed by Adaptive Biotechnologies. In the source study's methods: TCR sequencing data were retrieved from Adaptive's ImmunoSEQ software for some 17 patients, whereas a few other patients were processed with MiXCR and VDJtools. CD4 versus CD8 sorting errors were corrected by removing sequences found in both subsets at a frequency ratio below 5:1. CDR3 nucleotide sequences shared by donor and recipient were removed because the origin of these sequences could not be assigned. To be classed as alloreactive, a clone needed at least 2-fold expansion over unstimulated cells and a minimum CFSE-low frequency of 0.002% (template counts) or 0.001% (read counts). A clone was considered mappable if detected in the sequenced pre-transplant spleen, lymph node, or MLR CFSE-low populations of the donor or recipient. Cumulative frequency of alloreactive clones was calculated as a percentage of all sequences weighted by copy number. TCRdb took this table from immuneACCESS and kept in-frame rearrangements with V and J called. Such tables lack part of the clones; where checked against another copy, unresolved V genes explain under half of the gap, and the rest is unexplained. The V and J calls and clone size were taken over from that table, and D and trimming were inferred from the DNA. In this sample the table shows roughly 92,000 clones, 75% to 90% of which occur a single time. The ten largest clones represent approximately 0.11% of the sample.

The time point tag for this specimen amounts to: cells obtained before transplantation from donor or recipient. CD3+CD4+ and CD3+CD8+ populations were FACS-sorted from unstimulated pre-transplant donor and recipient cells taken from spleen or lymph nodes. The sequenced sample was unstimulated CD4+ T cells sorted from spleen or lymph node cells, obtained before intestinal transplant. The sequence was obtained from a human donor who received an intestinal transplant. The chain joins TRBV5-1 to TRBJ2-7; TRBD1 agrees with 7 junctional bases. The nucleotide sequence is given as TGCGCCAGCAGCTATACAGGGGCCCTCTCCTACGAGCAGTACTTC. This codes for CASSYTGALSYEQYF.